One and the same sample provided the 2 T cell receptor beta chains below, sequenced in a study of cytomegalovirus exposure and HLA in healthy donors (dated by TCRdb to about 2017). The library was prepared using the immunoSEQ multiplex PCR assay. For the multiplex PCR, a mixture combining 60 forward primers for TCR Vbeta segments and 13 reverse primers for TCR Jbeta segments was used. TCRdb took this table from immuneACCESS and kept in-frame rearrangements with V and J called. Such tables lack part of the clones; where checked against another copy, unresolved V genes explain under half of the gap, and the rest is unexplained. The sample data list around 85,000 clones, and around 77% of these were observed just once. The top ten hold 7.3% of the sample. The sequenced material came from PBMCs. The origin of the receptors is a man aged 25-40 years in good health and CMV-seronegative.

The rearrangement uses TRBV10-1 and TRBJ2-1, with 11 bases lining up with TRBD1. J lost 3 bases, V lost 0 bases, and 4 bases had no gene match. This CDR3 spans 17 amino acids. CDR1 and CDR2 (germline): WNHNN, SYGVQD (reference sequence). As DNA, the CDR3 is TGCGCCAGCAGTGAGTCGGGAGGGACAGGGGGCTACAATGAGCAGTTCTTC. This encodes CASSESGGTGGYNEQFF.

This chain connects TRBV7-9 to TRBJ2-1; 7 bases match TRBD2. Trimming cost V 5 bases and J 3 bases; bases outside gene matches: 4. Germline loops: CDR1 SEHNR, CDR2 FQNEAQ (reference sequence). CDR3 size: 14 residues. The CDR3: CASSAQRGYNEQFF. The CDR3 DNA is TGTGCCAGCAGCGCACAGCGGGGCTACAATGAGCAGTTCTTC.